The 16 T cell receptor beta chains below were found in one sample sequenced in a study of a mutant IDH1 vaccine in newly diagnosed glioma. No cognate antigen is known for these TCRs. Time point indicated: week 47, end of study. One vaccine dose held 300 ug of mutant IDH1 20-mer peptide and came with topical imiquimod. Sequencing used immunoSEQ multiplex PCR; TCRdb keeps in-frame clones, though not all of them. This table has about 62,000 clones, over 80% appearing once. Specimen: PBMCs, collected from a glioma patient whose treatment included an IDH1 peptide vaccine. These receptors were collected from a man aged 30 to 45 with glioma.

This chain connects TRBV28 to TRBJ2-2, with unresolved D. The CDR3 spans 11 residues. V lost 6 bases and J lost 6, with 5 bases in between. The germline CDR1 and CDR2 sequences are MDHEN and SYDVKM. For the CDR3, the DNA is TGTGCCAGCAGGGGTGCCGGGGAGCTGTTTTTT. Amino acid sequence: CASRGAGELFF.

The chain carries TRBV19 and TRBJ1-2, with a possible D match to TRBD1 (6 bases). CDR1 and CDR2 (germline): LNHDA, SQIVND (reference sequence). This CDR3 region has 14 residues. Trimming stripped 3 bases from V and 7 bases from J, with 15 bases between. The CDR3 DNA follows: TGTGCCAGTAGTATCACAGGGAGGACGGCTGGCTACACCTTC. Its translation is CASSITGRTAGYTF.

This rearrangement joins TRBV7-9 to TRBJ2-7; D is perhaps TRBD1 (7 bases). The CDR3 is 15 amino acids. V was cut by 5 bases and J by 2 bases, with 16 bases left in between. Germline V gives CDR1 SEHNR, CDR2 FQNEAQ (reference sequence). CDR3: CASSPRGARTYEQYF. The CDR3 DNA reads TGTGCCAGCAGCCCCAGGGGGGCCAGGACCTACGAGCAGTACTTC.

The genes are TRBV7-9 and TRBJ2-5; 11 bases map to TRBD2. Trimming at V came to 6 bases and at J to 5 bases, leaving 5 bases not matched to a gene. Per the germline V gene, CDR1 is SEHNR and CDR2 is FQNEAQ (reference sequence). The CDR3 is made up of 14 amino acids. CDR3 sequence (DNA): TGTGCCAGCAGATTCGGACTAGCGGGCGAGACCCAGTACTTC. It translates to CASRFGLAGETQYF.

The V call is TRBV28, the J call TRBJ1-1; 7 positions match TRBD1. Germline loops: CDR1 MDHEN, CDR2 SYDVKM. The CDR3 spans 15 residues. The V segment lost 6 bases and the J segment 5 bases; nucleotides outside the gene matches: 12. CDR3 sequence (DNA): TGTGCCAGCAGCCGGAACAGGGGTTCGGGAACTGAAGCTTTCTTT. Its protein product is CASSRNRGSGTEAFF.

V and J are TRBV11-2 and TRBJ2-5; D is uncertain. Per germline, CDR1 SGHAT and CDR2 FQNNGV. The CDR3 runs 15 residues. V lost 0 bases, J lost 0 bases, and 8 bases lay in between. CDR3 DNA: TGTGCCAGCAGCTTAGATTGGACCTACCAAGAGACCCAGTACTTC. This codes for CASSLDWTYQETQYF.

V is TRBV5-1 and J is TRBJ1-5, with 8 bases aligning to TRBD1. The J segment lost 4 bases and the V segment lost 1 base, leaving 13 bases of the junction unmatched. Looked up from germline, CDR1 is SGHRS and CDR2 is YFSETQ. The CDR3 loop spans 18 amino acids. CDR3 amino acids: CASSLKSTGTGKNQPQHF. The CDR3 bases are TGCGCCAGCAGCTTGAAAAGTACCGGGACAGGTAAGAATCAGCCCCAGCATTTT.

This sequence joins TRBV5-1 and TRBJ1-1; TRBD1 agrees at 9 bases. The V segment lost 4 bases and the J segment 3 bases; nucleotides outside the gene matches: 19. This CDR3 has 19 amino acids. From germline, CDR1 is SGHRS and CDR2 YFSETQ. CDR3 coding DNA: TGCGCCAGCAGCCTCCTCGGACAGGGGTCAGGTGGTGGTTACACTGAAGCTTTCTTT. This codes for CASSLLGQGSGGGYTEAFF.

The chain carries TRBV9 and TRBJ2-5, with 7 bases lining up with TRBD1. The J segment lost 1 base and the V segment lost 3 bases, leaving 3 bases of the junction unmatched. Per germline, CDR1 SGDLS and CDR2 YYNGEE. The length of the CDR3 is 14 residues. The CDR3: CASSADRVQETQYF. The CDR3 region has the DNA TGTGCCAGCAGCGCCGACAGGGTCCAAGAGACCCAGTACTTC.

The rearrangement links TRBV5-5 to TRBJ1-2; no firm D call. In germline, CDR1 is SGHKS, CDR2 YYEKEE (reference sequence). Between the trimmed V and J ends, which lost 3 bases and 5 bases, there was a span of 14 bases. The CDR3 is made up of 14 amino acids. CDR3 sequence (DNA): TGTGCCAGCAGCTCCTCCCCGTGGGCTTATGGCTACACCTTC. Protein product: CASSSSPWAYGYTF.

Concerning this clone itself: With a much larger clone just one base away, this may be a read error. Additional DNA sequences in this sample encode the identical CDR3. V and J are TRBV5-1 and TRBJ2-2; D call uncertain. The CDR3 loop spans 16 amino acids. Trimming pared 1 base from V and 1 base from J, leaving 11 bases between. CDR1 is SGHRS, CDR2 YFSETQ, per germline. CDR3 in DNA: TGCGCCAGCAGCTTGTCTCCTATGAAGAACACCGGGGAGCTGTTTTTT. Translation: CASSLSPMKNTGELFF.

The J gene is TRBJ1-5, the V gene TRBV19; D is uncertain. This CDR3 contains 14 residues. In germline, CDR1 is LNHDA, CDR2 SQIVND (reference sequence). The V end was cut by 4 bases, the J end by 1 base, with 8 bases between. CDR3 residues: CASSTRPSNQPQHF. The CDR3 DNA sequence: TGTGCCAGTAGTACCAGACCAAGCAATCAGCCCCAGCATTTT.

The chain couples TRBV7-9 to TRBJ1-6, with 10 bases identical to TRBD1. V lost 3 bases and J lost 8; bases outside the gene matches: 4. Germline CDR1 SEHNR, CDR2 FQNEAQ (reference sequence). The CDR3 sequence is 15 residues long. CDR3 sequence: CASSLGQGSDSPLHF. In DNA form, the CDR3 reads TGTGCCAGCAGCTTGGGACAGGGGAGCGATTCACCCCTCCACTTT.

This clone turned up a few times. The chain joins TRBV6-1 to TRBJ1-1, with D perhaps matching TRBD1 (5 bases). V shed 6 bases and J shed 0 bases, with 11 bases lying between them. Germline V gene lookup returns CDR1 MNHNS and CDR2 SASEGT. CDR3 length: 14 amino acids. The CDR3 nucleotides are TGTGCCAGCAGAGGGACGACAGTGAACACTGAAGCTTTCTTT. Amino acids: CASRGTTVNTEAFF.

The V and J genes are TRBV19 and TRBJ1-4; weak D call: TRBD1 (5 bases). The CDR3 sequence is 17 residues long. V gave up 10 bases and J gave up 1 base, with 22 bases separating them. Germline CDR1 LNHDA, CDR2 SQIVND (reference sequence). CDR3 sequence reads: CATKIRAVMGTNEKLFF. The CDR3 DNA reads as TGTGCCACCAAAATCAGGGCGGTAATGGGAACTAATGAAAAACTGTTTTTT. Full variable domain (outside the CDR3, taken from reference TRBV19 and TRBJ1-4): DGGITQSPKYLFRKEGQNVTLSCEQNLNHDAMYWYRQDPGQGLRLIYYSQIVNDFQKGDIAEGYSVSREKKESFPLTVTSAQKNPTAFYLCATKIRAVMGTNEKLFFGSGTQLSVL.

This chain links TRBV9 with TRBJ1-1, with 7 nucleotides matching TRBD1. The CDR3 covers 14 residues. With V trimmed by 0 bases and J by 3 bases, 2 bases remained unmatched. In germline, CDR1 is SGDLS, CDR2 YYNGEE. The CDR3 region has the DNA TGTGCCAGCAGCGTAGCTACAGGGGACACTGAAGCTTTCTTT. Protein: CASSVATGDTEAFF. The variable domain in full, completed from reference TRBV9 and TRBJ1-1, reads DSGVTQTPKHLITATGQRVTLRCSPRSGDLSVYWYQQSLDQGLQFLIQYYNGEERAKGNILERFSAQQFPDLHSELNLSSLELGDSALYFCASSVATGDTEAFFGQGTRLTVV.